The subject of this entry is one TCR beta chain. The time point was: blood from clinic visit 5 months post-surgery; TSC patient then seizure free. Germline V gives CDR1 MNHNS, CDR2 SASEGT. The CDR3 contains 15 residues. V lost 1 base, J lost 2 bases, and 9 bases lay in between. Libraries were prepared by immunoSEQ multiplex PCR; TCRdb keeps only in-frame clonotypes and omits some of them. The table has about 340,000 clones, over 90% seen once. These data belong to a study of brain T cells in children with intractable seizures. The chain couples TRBV6-1 to TRBJ1-3; D remains ambiguous. The starting material was peripheral blood, obtained roughly 5 months after surgery. The clonotype originates from a boy younger than two with tuberous sclerosis and intractable seizures. The DNA of the CDR3 is TGTGCCAGCAGTGAAGTCAGGTTTCCTGGAAACACCATATATTTT. Amino acids: CASSEVRFPGNTIYF.